This T cell receptor beta chain is drawn from a study of T cells in tumors after PD-1 blockade. The CDR3 covers 14 residues. The junction had 11 bases not matched to a gene; V was cut back by 10 bases and J by 7 bases. The V gene's germline CDR1 is MNHEY and CDR2 SVGAGI. Only in-frame clones appear in the TCRdb table, and some are missing; sequencing was by immunoSEQ multiplex PCR. The sample shows under 50,000 clones, roughly 80% of them seen only once. The chain combines TRBV6-5 with TRBJ1-1, with TRBD1 identical over 11 bases. The sequences come from PBMCs, collected before anti-PD-1 therapy. This TCR derives from a human donor with advanced basal cell or squamous cell carcinoma (not recorded which). The CDR3 protein is CATLLDRGHNEAFF. The CDR3 bases are TGTGCCACCCTTTTGGACAGGGGGCATAATGAAGCTTTCTTT.